This paragraph covers one T cell receptor (beta chain) sequence. Its antigen is still unknown. Base qualities are not at hand, and no much larger clone is one base apart. This sample was taken from a study of cytomegalovirus exposure and HLA in healthy donors (dated by TCRdb to about 2017). The study in broad terms: According to an earlier analysis of several hundred of the donors, 150 million to 200 million T cells yielded 117 million unique TCR beta sequences and more than 250 Gb of sequence data. Every repertoire in the discovery cohort had been generated on one and the same sequencing platform. To decide whether each TCR beta V gene segment behaved as functional or pseudogenic, an earlier analysis of over 500 of the donors relied on high-throughput TCR beta sequencing. On average, 235,054 unique TCR beta nucleotide sequences were sequenced per donor among several hundred genotyped donors of the cohort, with about 19% of those sequences being non-productive. To predict cytomegalovirus infection status, the study brought together high-throughput TCR immunosequencing, statistical association of individual TCRs with disease status, and machine learning. An early release that covered more than 550 HLA-typed donors contained about 290 gigabases of sequencing data and about 84 million unique TCR sequences. Rather than drawing on any new phenotypic data, the later analysis identified candidate immune exposures from TCR beta sequences and the way those sequences occurred across donors. Donor age, sex, ethnicity and CMV serostatus were compiled together with the repertoire data. Of the 398 genotyped donors, approximately 81% were placed in the genetic ancestry cluster associated with self-reported Caucasian donors. Besides the first cohort of 550 to 750 subjects, a separate validation cohort made up of 95 to 150 different subjects was used. Genome-wide SNP genotypes for about 55% of the roughly 670 donors were used in a later genetic analysis, which treated that subset as a discovery cohort. The number of donors typed differed by locus, with about 629-630 for A, B, C, DRB1 and DQB1, roughly 520 for DQA1, 606 for DPA1, and some 450 for DPB1. HLA typing included class I and class II loci at four-digit resolution. The study used immunosequencing to profile the T cell repertoires of approximately 630 subjects and linked those repertoires to cytomegalovirus serostatus. To study patterns of TCR occurrence, a later analysis re-analyzed previously published TCR beta repertoires from 700 or so donors and added high-resolution HLA genotyping. A few DR-DQ haplotypes were treated as single units for association and clustering because of strong linkage in the cohort. The study aimed to test whether signatures of past pathogen exposure could be identified by cataloging public T cell receptors.

Overall results and qualifications from the work: In a later genetic analysis, a missense DCLRE1C variant was associated with V-gene and J-gene trimming of TCR beta chains, and the association was replicated in an independent cohort. A cluster of highly shared sequence variants was judged likely to represent a technical artifact of the sequencing pipeline. The cohort was sequenced for TCR beta chains only, and without alpha or paired-chain data the features that could be detected were limited. A later genetic analysis reported fewer N-insertions in productive TCRs among donors in an Asian-associated ancestry cluster than the roughly 700-donor mean. The earlier analysis of some 540 of the donors excluded fewer than 20 rarely observed V segments, including chromosome 9 orphons, because counts were too low. In a later analysis, HLA-associated TCR beta chains showed more clonal expansion and lower generation probabilities than non-associated chains that were equally common. The authors suggested that the approach could potentially be extended to other disease states and immunological phenotypes. In a later analysis, several top co-occurrence clusters were reported to appear linked to parvovirus B19, influenza, CMV and Epstein-Barr virus. Presence/absence analyses assumed roughly uniform sequencing depth across donors, an assumption that may not hold. Cytomegalovirus status was reported to be diagnosed by the classifier with high specificity and sensitivity in both the original and validation cohorts. A further reported finding was that TCR beta sequences accurately predicted the HLA-A and HLA-B alleles for most subjects in the first cohort. Three of the identified cytomegalovirus-associated TCR beta chains were confirmed in vitro to be specific for cytomegalovirus antigens. Because HLA typing was missing for some donors at each locus, association tests included only the typed subset. The study gave a list of over 150 TCR beta chains associated with cytomegalovirus. In a later analysis, most CMV-associated TCR beta chains were found to appear HLA-restricted, with HLA associations seemingly driven largely by CMV exposure. According to a later analysis, TCR association rates differed among HLA loci, with DRB1 alleles showing the most associated TCRs and HLA-C alleles showing the fewest. Because the 87-base-pair reads could not distinguish some IMGT-functional V segments, including TRBV6-2 and TRBV6-3, those segments were excluded. An earlier analysis of approximately 600 of the donors showed that most TCR beta V segments appeared in productive rearrangements either about 87% or about 30% of the time, which broadly matched IMGT annotations. While some public TCRs were present in many individuals, most TCR sequences turned up only very rarely across donors. For the cohort, immune exposure information was limited to CMV serostatus. Linkage disequilibrium might explain the correlated functional status among segregating V segments, but an unknown experimental factor could not be excluded. At a false discovery rate of 0.05, a later analysis linked some 18,000 TCR beta sequences to specific HLA alleles. When HLA alleles, especially DR and DQ, strongly co-occurred, TCR associations were difficult to assign to individual alleles.

The cohort was made up of around 720 healthy bone marrow donors. At the time of sampling, every cohort member was nominally healthy, though immune exposures that went unrecorded were likely present. The donor tested CMV seropositive, placing the donor among the 289 seropositive members of the cohort. A peripheral blood sample was provided by each donor, and peripheral blood mononuclear cells were used for TCR beta sequencing. Genomic DNA extraction from the blood cell samples was performed with the Qiagen DNeasy Blood Extraction Kit. The receptor library was made with the immunoSEQ multiplex PCR assay. For the multiplex PCR, a mixture combining 60 forward primers for TCR Vbeta segments and 13 reverse primers for TCR Jbeta segments was used. Amplification of the CDR3 region of rearranged TCR beta genes was performed with a multiplex PCR assay on genomic DNA. Amplified TCR beta libraries were sequenced as 87-base-pair reads on the Illumina HiSeq System. The published analysis was carried out like this. Across the 600 to 700 repertoires, a later analysis counted tens of millions of unique TCR beta chains, around 10 million of which were shared by at least two donors. Raw reads were error-corrected and collapsed into unique sequences by a nearest-neighbor algorithm in which closely related sequences were merged to remove PCR and sequencing errors. Alignment of CDR3 sequences to IMGT reference sequences was used to assign V, D and J gene segments. Each retained sequence needed at least a six-nucleotide match to both a V gene segment and a J gene segment. Rearrangements were classified as productive when the CDR3 lacked stop codons and remained in frame with V and J, and all other rearrangements were classified as non-productive. Following IMGT convention, CDR3 was defined as the stretch from the second conserved V-encoded cysteine up to the conserved J-encoded phenylalanine. Sequences without an unambiguous match to a single V gene segment were excluded from the earlier analysis of 587 of the donors. In an earlier analysis of 450 to 700 of the donors, V segments were called functional above 56.7% productive rearrangements and were called segregating when the between-donor standard deviation exceeded 5%. A statistical classification framework was developed to diagnose cytomegalovirus status using the catalog of TCR beta chain sequences. A later analysis assigned V and J genes by comparing TCR nucleotide sequences with IMGT/GENE-DB human TR gene sequences. Using the TCRdist pipeline, a later analysis assigned CDR3 sequences along with most-parsimonious VDJ recombination scenarios. In a later analysis, every TCR beta chain was defined by the combination of its CDR3 amino acid sequence and its V-gene family, and reads without a unique V-gene family were dropped. In a later analysis, several hundred highly shared, low-generation-probability nucleotide sequences were removed to address suspected cross-contamination and a sequencing artifact. In a later analysis, a clonal expansion index for each public chain was calculated from normalized within-repertoire ranks of inferred template counts. In a later analysis, generation probabilities were computed with a VDJ recombination model fitted to out-of-frame rearrangements, and the resulting probabilities were checked against IGoR. Hypergeometric tests were used in a later analysis to score TCR-TCR, TCR-HLA and TCR-CMV co-occurrence, with a repertoire-size bias correction applied to the TCR pairs. In a later analysis, false discovery rates were estimated by permuting HLA or CMV assignments 20 times. In a later analysis, co-occurring TCRs were grouped using DBSCAN, and TCRdist sequence similarity was added for clustering within HLA-allele-positive subsets. For co-occurrence clustering, repertoires with fewer than 30,000 or more than 120,000 public chains were excluded, along with a handful of repertoires with anomalous nucleotide sharing. Here the immuneACCESS table is served through TCRdb, limited to in-frame sequences with V and J called. Missing clones are a known gap in these copies; in checked studies unresolved V genes cover under half, and the rest lacks a known reason. V, J and clone size reflect that table, while D and trimming were determined from the DNA. This sample comprises approximately 120,000 clones, around 77% of them detected only once. Jointly, the top ten make up about a tenth of the sample.

The CDR1 and CDR2 encoded by the germline V gene are MNHNS and SASEGT. V sheds 9 bases and J sheds 1 base, leaving 12 bases between their ends. The CDR3 holds 14 amino acids from the cysteine to the phenylalanine. Only CDR3 DNA remains: 42 bases, in frame from the first base. The receptor was isolated from a middle-aged man in good health and CMV-seropositive. The chain couples TRBV6-1 to TRBJ2-2; a tentative D match to TRBD2 spans 6 bases. Material: PBMCs. The DNA sequence follows: TGTGCCAGTCCGGGGACTGTGAACACCGGGGAGCTGTTTTTT. This translates into CASPGTVNTGELFF.